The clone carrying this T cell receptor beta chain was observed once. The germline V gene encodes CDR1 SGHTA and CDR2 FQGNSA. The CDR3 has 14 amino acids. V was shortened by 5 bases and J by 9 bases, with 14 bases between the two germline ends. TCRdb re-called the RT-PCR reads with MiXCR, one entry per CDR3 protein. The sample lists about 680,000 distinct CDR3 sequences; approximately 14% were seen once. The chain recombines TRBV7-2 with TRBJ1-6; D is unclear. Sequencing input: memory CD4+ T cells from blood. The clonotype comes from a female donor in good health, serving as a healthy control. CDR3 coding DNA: TGTGCCAGCAGCCCGTCAGAAGACGGTTCACCCCTCCACTTT. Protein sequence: CASSPSEDGSPLHF.